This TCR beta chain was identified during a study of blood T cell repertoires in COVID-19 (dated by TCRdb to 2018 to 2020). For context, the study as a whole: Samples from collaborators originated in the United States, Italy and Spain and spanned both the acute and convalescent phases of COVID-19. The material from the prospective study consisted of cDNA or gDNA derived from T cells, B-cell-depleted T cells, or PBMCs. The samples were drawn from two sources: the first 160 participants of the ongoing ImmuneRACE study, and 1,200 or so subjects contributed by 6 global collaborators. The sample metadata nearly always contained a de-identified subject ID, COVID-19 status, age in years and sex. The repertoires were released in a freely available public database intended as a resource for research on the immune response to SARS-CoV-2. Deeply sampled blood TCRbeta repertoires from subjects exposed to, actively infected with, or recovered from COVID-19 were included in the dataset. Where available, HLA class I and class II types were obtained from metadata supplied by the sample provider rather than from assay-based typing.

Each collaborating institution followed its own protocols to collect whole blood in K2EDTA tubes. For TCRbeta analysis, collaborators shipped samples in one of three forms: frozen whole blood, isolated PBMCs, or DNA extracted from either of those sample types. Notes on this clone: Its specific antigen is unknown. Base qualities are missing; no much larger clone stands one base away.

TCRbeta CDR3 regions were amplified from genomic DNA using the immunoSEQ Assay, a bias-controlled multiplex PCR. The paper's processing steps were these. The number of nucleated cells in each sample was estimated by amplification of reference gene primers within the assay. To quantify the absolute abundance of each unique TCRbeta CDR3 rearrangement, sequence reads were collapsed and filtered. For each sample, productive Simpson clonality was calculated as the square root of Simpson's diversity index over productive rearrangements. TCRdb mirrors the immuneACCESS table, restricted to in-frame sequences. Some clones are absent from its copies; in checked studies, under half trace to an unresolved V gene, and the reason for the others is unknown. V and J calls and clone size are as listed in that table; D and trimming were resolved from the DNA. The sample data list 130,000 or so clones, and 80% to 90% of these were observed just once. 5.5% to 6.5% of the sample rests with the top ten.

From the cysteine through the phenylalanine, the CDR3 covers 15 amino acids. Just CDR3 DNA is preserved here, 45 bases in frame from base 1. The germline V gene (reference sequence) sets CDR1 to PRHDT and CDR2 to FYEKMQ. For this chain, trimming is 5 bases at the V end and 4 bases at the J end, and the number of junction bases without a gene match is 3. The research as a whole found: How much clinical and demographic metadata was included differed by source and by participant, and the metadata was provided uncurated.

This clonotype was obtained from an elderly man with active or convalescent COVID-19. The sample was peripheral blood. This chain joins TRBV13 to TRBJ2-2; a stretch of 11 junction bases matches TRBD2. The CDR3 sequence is CASSLSGGATGELFF. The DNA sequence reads TGTGCCAGCAGCCTTAGCGGGGGGGCCACCGGGGAGCTGTTTTTT.